The 25 T cell receptor beta chains below come from one sample, sequenced in a study of blood T cell dynamics during melanoma immunotherapy. Time point described: week 3, after first cycle of checkpoint inhibitor. The method was immunoSEQ multiplex PCR; TCRdb's version includes in-frame clones alone and lacks a portion of them. The sample contains roughly 4,700 clones, about four fifths of which appear only once. The starting material was blood, obtained from a patient treated with checkpoint blockade. These receptor sequences come from a human donor with melanoma.

The chain has TRBV2 and TRBJ2-7; D perhaps matches TRBD1 (5 bases). V lost 4 bases, J lost 4 bases, and 17 bases lay in between. The germline gives CDR1 SNHLY, CDR2 FYNNEI. CDR3 size: 15 residues. The CDR3 loop is CASSGGESLAYEQYF. The CDR3 region has the DNA TGTGCCAGCAGTGGGGGCGAAAGTTTGGCTTACGAGCAGTACTTC.

The rearrangement uses TRBV12-5 and TRBJ2-2; tentatively, D is TRBD2 (5 bases). Trimming removed 5 bases at V and 6 bases at J, with 10 bases between. CDR1 and CDR2 from the germline V gene are LGHNT and FRNRAP. CDR3 length: 13 amino acids. CDR3: CASGTRRAGELFF. In DNA, the CDR3 is TGTGCTAGTGGTACTAGACGGGCCGGGGAGCTGTTTTTT.

The J gene is TRBJ2-3, the V gene TRBV4-2, with 9 bases that match TRBD2. The CDR3 contains 16 residues. Germline V gene lookup returns CDR1 LGHNA and CDR2 YNFKEQ. Germline trimming cut 0 bases from V and 2 bases from J; bases unmatched to any gene: 3. The DNA for the CDR3 is TGTGCCAGCAGCCAAGAGCTAGCGGGGAACACAGATACGCAGTATTTT. Its translation: CASSQELAGNTDTQYF.

The rearrangement joins TRBV4-1 to TRBJ2-3; 9 bases line up with TRBD2. The CDR3 contains 16 residues. In germline, CDR1 is MGHRA, CDR2 YSYEKL. J lost 3 bases, V lost 4 bases, and 8 bases had no gene match. The CDR3 nucleotides read TGCGCCAGCAGCCGAACGTATAGCGGGGGTACAGATACGCAGTATTTT. It specifies CASSRTYSGGTDTQYF.

The gene calls are TRBV5-1 and TRBJ1-2; 7 bases map to TRBD1. The CDR3 runs to 14 residues. Germline values: CDR1 SGHRS, CDR2 YFSETQ. V lost 4 bases and J lost 0; bases outside the gene matches: 3. CDR3 amino acids: CASSPGTANYGYTF. The CDR3 nucleotides are TGCGCCAGCAGCCCCGGGACAGCTAACTATGGCTACACCTTC. Full variable domain (missing parts from reference TRBV5-1 and TRBJ1-2): KAGVTQTPRYLIKTRGQQVTLSCSPISGHRSVSWYQQTPGQGLQFLFEYFSETQRNKGNFPGRFSGRQFSNSRSEMNVSTLELGDSALYLCASSPGTANYGYTFGSGTRLTVV.

This clone was detected only a few times. The chain joins TRBV7-6 to TRBJ2-5; possibly TRBD1 for D (6 bases). The J call may not be correct, given that the DNA end is closer to TRBJ2-7. Germline CDR1 is SGHVS and CDR2 is FNYEAQ. The CDR3 extends over 15 amino acids. The CDR3 DNA reads as TGTGCCAGCAGCCCGGAGCAGGGGTATCGGAACGAGCAGTACTTC. The encoded protein is CASSPEQGYRNEQYF.

The chain is built from TRBV28 and TRBJ2-3, with D unresolved. V lost 5 bases to trimming and J lost 6 bases, with 15 bases between them. Per germline, CDR1 MDHEN and CDR2 SYDVKM. The CDR3 is 14 amino acids. CDR3 amino acids: CASSQAGSYDTQYF. CDR3 bases: TGTGCCAGCAGTCAGGCAGGATCGTACGATACGCAGTATTTT.

By sample fraction, this clone is medium-sized. The chain uses TRBV4-3 and TRBJ1-1; D gene uncertain. Germline CDR1 is LGHNA and CDR2 is YSLEER. CDR3 length: 13 residues. The ends were cut back, 0 bases at V and 3 bases at J, with 5 bases in the middle. The CDR3 loop reads CASSQDWDTEAFF. CDR3 bases: TGCGCCAGCAGCCAAGATTGGGACACTGAAGCTTTCTTT.

This clone has only a few counts. The V and J genes are TRBV27 and TRBJ2-7; D perhaps matches TRBD2 (6 bases). The CDR3 covers 18 residues. Germline loops: CDR1 MNHEY, CDR2 SMNVEV (reference sequence). Trimming stripped 2 bases from V and 2 bases from J, with 22 bases between. The chain's CDR3 is CASSLGRVVGGLAYEQYF. CDR3 sequence (DNA): TGTGCCAGCAGTTTAGGCCGGGTAGTGGGAGGACTCGCCTACGAGCAGTACTTC.

The chain is built from TRBV6-1 and TRBJ2-2; D is unclear. V shed 0 bases and J shed 1 base, with 6 bases lying between them. The length of the CDR3 is 15 residues. Germline V gene sequence: CDR1 MNHNS, CDR2 SASEGT. CDR3 residues: CASSEALQNTGELFF. The CDR3 DNA is TGTGCCAGCAGTGAAGCACTGCAGAACACCGGGGAGCTGTTTTTT.

The chain uses TRBV11-2 and TRBJ2-1, with D perhaps given as TRBD1 or TRBD2 (5 bases each). V lost 3 bases to trimming and J lost 4 bases, with 16 bases between them. The CDR3 consists of 16 residues. In germline, CDR1 is SGHAT, CDR2 FQNNGV. The CDR3 DNA reads TGTGCCAGCAGCTTCCGGGGCACCCCAATTTACAATGAGCAGTTCTTC. Its protein is CASSFRGTPIYNEQFF.

The V gene is TRBV30, the J gene TRBJ1-1; 7 positions agree with TRBD1. CDR1 is GTSNPN and CDR2 is SVGIG in the germline V gene (reference sequence). The CDR3 spans 14 residues. Losses at the gene ends were 3 bases for V and 5 bases for J; bases not matched to a gene: 9. The CDR3 region is CAWRAGTVGTEAFF. The CDR3 nucleotides read TGTGCCTGGAGGGCCGGGACAGTGGGGACTGAAGCTTTCTTT.

This chain connects TRBV5-6 to TRBJ1-4, with a weak D call TRBD1 (5 bases). The CDR3 runs to 15 residues. Germline CDR1 is SGHDT and CDR2 is YYEEEE. Trimming shortened V by 2 bases and J by 3 bases, and 11 bases separated the two germline ends. In DNA, the CDR3 is TGTGCCAGCAGCTTCGGGGCCAAGGCTAATGAAAAACTGTTTTTT. It translates to CASSFGAKANEKLFF. The full variable domain, rest sourced from reference TRBV5-6 and TRBJ1-4, is DAGVTQSPTHLIKTRGQQVTLRCSPKSGHDTVSWYQQALGQGPQFIFQYYEEEERQRGNFPDRFSGHQFPNYSSELNVNALLLGDSALYLCASSFGAKANEKLFFGSGTQLSVL.

This clone was detected only a few times. J is TRBJ1-5 and V is TRBV7-9; D is undetermined. With 5 bases removed from V and 4 bases from J, the gap between germline ends came to 9 bases. Germline assignment: CDR1 SEHNR and CDR2 FQNEAQ (reference sequence). The CDR3 length is 13 residues. The CDR3 region has the DNA TGTGCCAGCAGCCCTGCGGAGAATCAGCCCCAGCATTTT. This translates into CASSPAENQPQHF.

This clone showed up just a few times. The rearrangement links TRBV11-3 to TRBJ1-6; D perhaps matches TRBD1 (5 bases). The CDR3 length is 13 residues. Trimming shortened V by 4 bases and J by 8 bases, and 9 bases separated the two germline ends. Germline V gene sequence: CDR1 SGHNT, CDR2 YENEEA. The CDR3 nucleotides read TGTGCCAGCAGCTCTCTGACAGATTCACCCCTCCACTTT. Protein product: CASSSLTDSPLHF.

This clone has just one count. The chain recombines TRBV4-2 with TRBJ2-5; 9 positions agree with TRBD1. The J call is in doubt because the DNA end fits TRBJ2-7 better. CDR1 is LGHNA, CDR2 YNFKEQ, per germline. This CDR3 is built from 16 residues. The CDR3: CASSLTGTGIPYEQYF. In nucleotides, the CDR3 is TGTGCCAGCAGCCTTACCGGGACAGGGATTCCCTACGAGCAGTACTTC.

In this sample, this clone turned up a few times. J is TRBJ1-1 and V is TRBV20-1; D remains unclear. CDR1 is DFQATT and CDR2 is SNEGSKA in the germline V gene (reference sequence). With 3 bases removed from V and 4 bases from J, the gap between germline ends came to 6 bases. There are 11 residues in the CDR3. CDR3 DNA sequence: TGCAGTGCTAGTTACCTCACTGAAGCTTTCTTT. Protein sequence: CSASYLTEAFF.

The chain has TRBV5-4 and TRBJ1-2, with 8 bases identical to TRBD1. The germline V gene has CDR1 SGHNT and CDR2 YYREEE (reference sequence). The V gene end was trimmed by 4 bases and the J gene end by 4 bases; junction bases not matched to a gene: 6. This CDR3 region has 14 residues. CDR3 amino acids: CASSHGTGAYGYTF. For the CDR3, the DNA is TGTGCCAGCAGCCACGGGACAGGAGCCTATGGCTACACCTTC.

The CDR3 bases are TGTGCCAGCAGCCGAGAGGGCGGTCAGCCCCAGCATTTT. Protein product: CASSREGGQPQHF. This chain uses TRBV4-2 with TRBJ1-5; D remains unclear. Germline V gene sequence: CDR1 LGHNA, CDR2 YNFKEQ. This CDR3 comprises 13 residues. The germline V and J ends were trimmed by 4 bases and 6 bases, with 10 bases remaining between them.

This clone is deemed medium-sized. Here the CDR3 DNA reads TGTGCCAGCAGCTCTACAGGGGCCGGGGCCAACGTCCTGACTTTC. It yields the protein CASSSTGAGANVLTF. The rearrangement joins TRBV7-2 to TRBJ2-6; TRBD1 matches 7 bases. V gave up 4 bases and J gave up 4 bases; unmatched junction bases: 4. CDR1 is SGHTA, CDR2 FQGNSA, per germline. The CDR3 has 15 amino acids.

CDR3 bases: TGTGCCAGCAGCTACCGGGACTTCACCTACGAGCAGTACTTC. Its protein is CASSYRDFTYEQYF. The chain couples TRBV7-9 to TRBJ2-7; maybe TRBD2 (6 bases). Germline loops: CDR1 SEHNR, CDR2 FQNEAQ (reference sequence). Trimming removed 4 bases at V and 2 bases at J, with 12 bases between. The CDR3 covers 14 residues.

The V call is TRBV19, the J call TRBJ2-7; 10 bases map to TRBD1. Germline V gene data show CDR1 as LNHDA and CDR2 as SQIVND (reference sequence). The CDR3 covers 14 residues. J was trimmed by 6 bases and V by 6 bases; bases with no gene match: 8. The CDR3 nucleotides are TGTGCCAGTAGCCGACGGACAGGGGGATCCGAGCAGTACTTC. Residues: CASSRRTGGSEQYF.

The chain combines TRBV11-3 with TRBJ2-3; possibly TRBD1 for D (6 bases). Germline CDR1 reads SGHNT; CDR2 reads YENEEA. The V gene lost 5 bases and the J gene lost 1 base, with 16 bases spanning the gap. The CDR3 has 16 amino acids. CDR3 bases: TGTGCCAGCAGCCGAGCTGGGGGCCAGGGCACAGATACGCAGTATTTT. It yields the protein CASSRAGGQGTDTQYF.

The gene calls are TRBV19 and TRBJ1-5, with a possible D match to TRBD1 (5 bases). Trimming left V 2 bases short and J 0 bases short, with 8 bases between. In germline, CDR1 is LNHDA, CDR2 SQIVND (reference sequence). CDR3 length: 15 residues. Here the CDR3 DNA reads TGTGCCAGTAGTATAATCCAGGGTAGCAATCAGCCCCAGCATTTT. Translating it yields CASSIIQGSNQPQHF.

V gene TRBV30 combines with J gene TRBJ2-3, with D hard to call. The CDR3 contains 12 residues. V was pared by 3 bases and J by 3 bases, with 7 bases between. CDR1 is GTSNPN, CDR2 SVGIG, per germline (reference sequence). CDR3 amino acids: CAWSGLTDTQYF. CDR3 coding DNA: TGTGCCTGGAGCGGCTTGACAGATACGCAGTATTTT.